This TCR beta chain appears in the sequencing data of a study of T cell responses to AZD1222 COVID-19 vaccine. General study findings and limits: Donors were chiefly white British, with a greater number of females, and clonal diversity was perhaps underestimated. At baseline, just a handful of AZD1222 recipients tested seropositive.

This CDR3 spans 15 amino acids. The V and J ends lost 3 bases and 6 bases respectively, with 15 bases between them. Germline V gene sequence: CDR1 SEHNR, CDR2 FQNEAQ (reference sequence). TCRdb keeps only in-frame clones here, not all; method: immunoSEQ multiplex PCR. The table records about 120,000 clones, 88% of them present only once. A remark on this clone: The antigen is unknown.

Second-dose timings of about 4 or about 12 weeks were pooled. The sample consisted of peripheral blood, taken 28 days after the second AZD1222 dose. The receptor was derived from an adult who received the AZD1222 COVID-19 vaccine. This chain joins TRBV7-9 and TRBJ2-4, with D possibly called TRBD1 or TRBD2 (5 bases each). CDR3 amino acids: CASSFASGTGNIQYF. The CDR3 bases are TGTGCCAGCAGCTTTGCGAGTGGGACGGGAAACATTCAGTACTTC.